These 22 T cell receptor beta chains were sequenced from one sample in a study of cytomegalovirus exposure and HLA in healthy donors. The primer mix had 60 Vbeta and 13 Jbeta primers. Data came from immunoSEQ multiplex PCR; TCRdb stores just in-frame clones and leaves some out. The sample shows fewer than 120,000 clones, roughly 86% of them seen only once. The sample taken for sequencing was PBMCs. The receptors were gathered from a man aged 40-55 years in good health and CMV-seronegative.

The CDR3 bases are TGTGCCAGCAGCCCCGGGACTAGCGGGGGTTTAGGGGAGACCCAGTACTTC. Translated, it gives CASSPGTSGGLGETQYF. The chain employs TRBV11-2 and TRBJ2-5; 14 nucleotides line up with TRBD2. The CDR3 runs 17 residues. Germline trimming cut 5 bases from V and 5 bases from J; bases unmatched to any gene: 10. CDR1 is SGHAT, CDR2 FQNNGV, per germline.

The chain joins TRBV18 to TRBJ1-6, with 7 nucleotides matching TRBD1. The CDR3 is made up of 14 amino acids. With V trimmed by 8 bases and J by 5 bases, 6 bases remained unmatched. Germline V gives CDR1 KGHSH, CDR2 LQKENI. CDR3 protein: CASAPGTDNSPLHF. The DNA for the CDR3 is TGTGCCAGCGCGCCCGGGACAGATAATTCACCCCTCCACTTT.

The gene calls are TRBV5-1 and TRBJ2-3; D possibly corresponds to TRBD1 (7 bases). Trimming pared 2 bases from V and 3 bases from J, leaving 22 bases between. The CDR3 sequence is 18 residues long. The germline CDR1 and CDR2 sequences are SGHRS and YFSETQ. CDR3 loop: CASSLMNPGGRGTDTQYF. In nucleotides, the CDR3 is TGCGCCAGCAGCTTAATGAACCCAGGGGGTCGGGGGACAGATACGCAGTATTTT.

The rearrangement uses TRBV9 and TRBJ1-1; the match to TRBD1 covers 8 bases. The CDR3 extends over 14 amino acids. The V gene's germline CDR1 is SGDLS and CDR2 YYNGEE. V shed 4 bases, J shed 1 base, and the junction held 3 bases outside the gene matches. Written as DNA, the CDR3 is TGTGCCAGCAGCTTCGGACAGGGGAACACTGAAGCTTTCTTT. It yields the protein CASSFGQGNTEAFF. The variable domain in full, with the rest retrieved from reference TRBV9 and TRBJ1-1, is DSGVTQTPKHLITATGQRVTLRCSPRSGDLSVYWYQQSLDQGLQFLIQYYNGEERAKGNILERFSAQQFPDLHSELNLSSLELGDSALYFCASSFGQGNTEAFFGQGTRLTVV.

The genes are TRBV6-5 and TRBJ2-1, with 13 positions matching TRBD2. The germline V gene encodes CDR1 MNHEY and CDR2 SVGAGI. V shed 6 bases, J shed 4 bases, and the junction held 3 bases outside the gene matches. There are 15 residues in the CDR3. The CDR3 reads CASSQGLAGYNEQFF. CDR3 sequence (DNA): TGTGCCAGCAGCCAGGGACTAGCGGGGTACAATGAGCAGTTCTTC.

The rearrangement uses TRBV7-2 and TRBJ2-1, with 8 bases fitting TRBD2. This CDR3 is built from 15 residues. The germline CDR1 and CDR2 sequences are SGHTA and FQGNSA. V gave up 8 bases and J gave up 4 bases; unmatched junction bases: 10. Here the CDR3 DNA reads TGTGCCAGCGTACCGGCTAGCGGGTGGTACAATGAGCAGTTCTTC. Its protein is CASVPASGWYNEQFF. The full variable domain, its missing parts supplied by reference TRBV7-2 and TRBJ2-1, is GAGVSQSPSNKVTEKGKDVELRCDPISGHTALYWYRQSLGQGLEFLIYFQGNSAPDKSGLPSDRFSAERTGGSVSTLTIQRTQQEDSAVYLCASVPASGWYNEQFFGPGTRLTVL.

This rearrangement joins TRBV27 to TRBJ2-3, with D possibly being TRBD2 (6 bases). Germline V gene lookup returns CDR1 MNHEY and CDR2 SMNVEV (reference sequence). The V and J ends lost 0 bases and 6 bases respectively, with 13 bases between them. The CDR3 consists of 15 residues. CDR3 region: CASSLSGGVRDTQYF. CDR3 DNA: TGTGCCAGCAGTTTATCAGGCGGGGTTCGCGATACGCAGTATTTT.

The chain employs TRBV6-5 and TRBJ1-3, with 7 bases that match TRBD1. The V segment lost 4 bases and the J segment 4 bases; nucleotides outside the gene matches: 7. Germline CDR1 MNHEY, CDR2 SVGAGI. The length of the CDR3 is 15 residues. CDR3 amino acids: CASSSWTGLGNTIYF. Written as DNA, the CDR3 is TGTGCCAGCAGTTCCTGGACAGGACTCGGAAACACCATATATTTT.

V is TRBV6-5 and J is TRBJ2-7; tentatively, D is TRBD1 (6 bases). Trimming removed 6 bases at V and 2 bases at J, with 14 bases between. This CDR3 has 14 residues. Germline V gives CDR1 MNHEY, CDR2 SVGAGI. The CDR3 loop reads CASSRTATTYEQYF. The DNA for the CDR3 is TGTGCCAGCAGCCGGACAGCCACTACCTACGAGCAGTACTTC.

The chain couples TRBV4-1 to TRBJ2-1; D may be TRBD2 (6 bases). CDR3 length equals 17 residues. V lost 3 bases and J lost 0, with 15 bases in between. Germline V CDR1 and CDR2: MGHRA, YSYEKL. CDR3 DNA: TGCGCCAGCAGCCAGGGGACCGGGGGAAGCTCCTACAATGAGCAGTTCTTC. The encoded protein is CASSQGTGGSSYNEQFF.

This chain uses TRBV12-5 with TRBJ1-5; D is uncertain. The CDR3 has 12 residues. Germline CDR1 LGHNT, CDR2 FRNRAP. The germline V and J ends were trimmed by 7 bases and 5 bases, with 9 bases remaining between them. The CDR3 sequence is CASVPTDQPQHF. As DNA, the CDR3 is TGTGCTAGTGTCCCAACAGATCAGCCCCAGCATTTT.

With regard to this clone: One end of the junction varies from germline; a read error may be responsible. The gene calls are TRBV25-1 and TRBJ2-2; D is perhaps TRBD1 (5 bases). Germline V gene sequence: CDR1 MGHDK, CDR2 SYGVNS. The CDR3 runs 14 residues. The CDR3 DNA is TGTGCCAGCAGTGAATTATTAGGGGCCGGCGAGCTGTTTTTT. It yields the protein CASSELLGAGELFF.

The chain recombines TRBV27 with TRBJ2-7, with D unresolved. This CDR3 spans 15 amino acids. V was shortened by 0 bases and J by 2 bases, with 11 bases between the two germline ends. Germline V gives CDR1 MNHEY, CDR2 SMNVEV (reference sequence). The CDR3 region is CASSLSRPPPYEQYF. The CDR3 coding sequence is TGTGCCAGCAGTTTATCGAGGCCGCCTCCCTACGAGCAGTACTTC.

The chain employs TRBV5-1 and TRBJ1-1, with D perhaps matching TRBD1 (5 bases). V lost 0 bases and J lost 3, with 15 bases in between. The CDR3 covers 16 residues. The germline gives CDR1 SGHRS, CDR2 YFSETQ. The CDR3 DNA reads as TGCGCCAGCAGCTTGGACGGTCTAGGGGTATACACTGAAGCTTTCTTT. Protein: CASSLDGLGVYTEAFF. Full variable domain (missing parts from reference TRBV5-1 and TRBJ1-1): KAGVTQTPRYLIKTRGQQVTLSCSPISGHRSVSWYQQTPGQGLQFLFEYFSETQRNKGNFPGRFSGRQFSNSRSEMNVSTLELGDSALYLCASSLDGLGVYTEAFFGQGTRLTVV.

The V gene is TRBV25-1, the J gene TRBJ2-3, with 7 nucleotides matching TRBD1. The CDR3 sequence is 14 residues long. Germline values: CDR1 MGHDK, CDR2 SYGVNS. V gave up 7 bases and J gave up 0 bases; unmatched junction bases: 4. The CDR3 nucleotides read TGTGCCAGCATGGGGACAGCTAGCACAGATACGCAGTATTTT. Translated: CASMGTASTDTQYF.

The chain employs TRBV30 and TRBJ2-1, with a tentative D call TRBD1 (6 bases). CDR3 length: 11 amino acids. CDR1 and CDR2 (germline): GTSNPN, SVGIG (reference sequence). Between the trimmed V and J ends, which lost 6 bases and 10 bases, there was a span of 13 bases. DNA of the CDR3: TGTGCCTGTACCCGGGACACAGAGCAGTTCTTC. As protein: CACTRDTEQFF.

The CDR3 nucleotides are TGTGCCAGCAGCCGACAGGGGGCAACTAACTATGGCTACACCTTC. It translates to CASSRQGATNYGYTF. The rearrangement uses TRBV6-5 and TRBJ1-2, with TRBD1 identical over 10 bases. Looked up from germline, CDR1 is MNHEY and CDR2 is SVGAGI. This CDR3 is built from 15 residues. V gave up 6 bases and J gave up 0 bases; unmatched junction bases: 4.

The chain has TRBV11-2 and TRBJ2-1; TRBD2 aligns across 8 bases. CDR3 length: 16 residues. CDR1 and CDR2 (germline): SGHAT, FQNNGV. J lost 9 bases, V lost 3 bases, and 13 bases had no gene match. CDR3 sequence reads: CASSFSAGGAIFEQFF. Here the CDR3 DNA reads TGTGCCAGCAGCTTTTCCGCGGGGGGAGCTATTTTTGAGCAGTTCTTC.

The chain is built from TRBV7-6 and TRBJ1-5; a possible D gene is TRBD1 (5 bases). The CDR3 consists of 14 residues. Germline values: CDR1 SGHVS, CDR2 FNYEAQ. The V end lost 1 base, the J end lost 6 bases, and 10 bases lay between the germline ends. The CDR3 DNA sequence: TGTGCCAGCAGCTTAGAGGGTAGGGGTCAGCCCCAGCATTTT. It is translated as CASSLEGRGQPQHF.

The J gene is TRBJ2-7, the V gene TRBV18; TRBD1 aligns across 7 bases. The CDR3 length is 14 residues. V was clipped by 6 bases and J by 1 base; unmatched bases: 6. The V gene's germline CDR1 is KGHSH and CDR2 LQKENI. Written as DNA, the CDR3 is TGTGCCAGCTCTCCCAAGGGGGCTTCCTACGAGCAGTACTTC. Translating it yields CASSPKGASYEQYF. The entire variable domain, with the rest obtained from reference TRBV18 and TRBJ2-7, is as follows: NAGVMQNPRHLVRRRGQEARLRCSPMKGHSHVYWYRQLPEEGLKFMVYLQKENIIDESGMPKERFSAEFPKEGPSILRIQQVVRGDSAAYFCASSPKGASYEQYFGPGTRLTVT.

This sequence joins TRBV6-5 and TRBJ1-2; perhaps TRBD1 as D (6 bases). CDR1 and CDR2 (germline): MNHEY, SVGAGI. V dropped 2 bases and J dropped 5 bases, with 12 bases sitting between them. The CDR3 is 14 residues long. CDR3 sequence (DNA): TGTGCCAGCAGTTACCGCGACAGGCTTTATGGCTACACCTTC. Translating it yields CASSYRDRLYGYTF.

The chain combines TRBV7-2 with TRBJ2-1, with D unresolved. CDR1 and CDR2 from the germline V gene are SGHTA and FQGNSA. The CDR3 sequence is 13 residues long. Trimming cost V 1 base and J 10 bases, with 11 bases left between them. As DNA, the CDR3 is TGTGCCAGCAGCTTAGAGCCTCGGAGAGAGCAGTTCTTC. Translated: CASSLEPRREQFF.